This entry features one T cell receptor (beta chain) sequence. What it binds is not known. Template switching added a universal primer site; cDNA carried unique molecular identifiers. TCRdb reprocessed the 5' RACE reads via MiXCR and lists one record per CDR3 protein. The table includes fewer than 20,000 distinct CDR3 sequences, 69% detected once. This entry is derived from a study of identical twins. Study-wide results and caveats: Cord blood's abundant beta clonotypes had fewer insertions, unlike memory repertoires.

The germline V gene encodes CDR1 SGHRS and CDR2 YFSETQ. V lost 4 bases, J lost 2 bases, and 11 bases lay in between. This CDR3 is built from 14 residues. Sequenced: memory (CD45RO+) T cells sorted from blood. The sequence derives from a woman younger than 35 in good health. This table probably holds off-target reads from a library built for another chain. This chain links TRBV5-1 with TRBJ2-3; possibly TRBD1 or TRBD2 for D (6 bases each). Here the CDR3 DNA reads TGCGCCAGCAGCGAAGGGGGGCACACAGATACGCAGTATTTT. This encodes CASSEGGHTDTQYF.